The T cell receptor beta chain described here comes from a study of regulatory T cells in long-lasting Graves disease. The study's findings and limits: Persistent patients had more shared public clonotypes (2,741) than new patients (about 970). Lower TCR diversity was seen in persistent Graves' patients than in newly diagnosed ones.

Time point specified: persistent/refractory GD, antithyroid drugs over 5 years with positive TRAb. Following extraction of RNA from PBMCs, that RNA was used to make the TCR library. A remark on this clonotype: Its target is not known.

Germline CDR1 SGHTA, CDR2 FQGTGA. This CDR3 spans 15 amino acids. The junction had 8 bases not matched to a gene; V was cut back by 5 bases and J by 5 bases. Library construction for TCR beta used iRepertoire HTBI primers and Arm-PCR of CDR3 regions. TCRdb analysed the multiplex PCR reads with MiXCR anew, one entry per CDR3 protein. This table holds about half a million distinct CDR3 sequences, approximately 22% found once. Source: peripheral blood mononuclear cells (PBMCs), taken when the disease was refractory, from a patient treated with antithyroid drugs. The source is a female donor with Graves disease. The genes are TRBV7-3 and TRBJ2-1; TRBD2 matches 8 bases. CDR3 nucleotide sequence: TGTGCCAGCAGCCGAAGCGGGAGTCCCGACAATGAGCAGTTCTTC. It is translated as CASSRSGSPDNEQFF.